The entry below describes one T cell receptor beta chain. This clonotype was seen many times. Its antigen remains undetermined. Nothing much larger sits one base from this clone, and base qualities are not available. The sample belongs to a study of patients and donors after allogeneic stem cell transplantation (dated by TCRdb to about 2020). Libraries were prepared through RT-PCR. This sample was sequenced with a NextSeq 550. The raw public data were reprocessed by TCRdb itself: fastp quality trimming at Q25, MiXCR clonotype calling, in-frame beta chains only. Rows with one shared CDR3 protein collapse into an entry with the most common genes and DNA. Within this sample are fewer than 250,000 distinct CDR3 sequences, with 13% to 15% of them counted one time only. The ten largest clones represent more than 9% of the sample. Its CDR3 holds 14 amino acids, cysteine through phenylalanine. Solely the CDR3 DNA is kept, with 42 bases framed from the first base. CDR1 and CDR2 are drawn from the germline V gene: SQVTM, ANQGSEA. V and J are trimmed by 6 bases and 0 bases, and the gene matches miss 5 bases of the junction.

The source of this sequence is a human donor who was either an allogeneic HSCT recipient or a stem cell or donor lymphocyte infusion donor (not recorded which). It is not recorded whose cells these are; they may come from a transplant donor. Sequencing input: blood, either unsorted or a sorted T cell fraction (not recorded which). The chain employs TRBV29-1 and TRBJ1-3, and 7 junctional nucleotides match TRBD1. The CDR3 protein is CSVGRGDSGNTIYF. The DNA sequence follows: TGCAGCGTAGGCAGGGGGGACTCTGGAAACACCATATATTTT.